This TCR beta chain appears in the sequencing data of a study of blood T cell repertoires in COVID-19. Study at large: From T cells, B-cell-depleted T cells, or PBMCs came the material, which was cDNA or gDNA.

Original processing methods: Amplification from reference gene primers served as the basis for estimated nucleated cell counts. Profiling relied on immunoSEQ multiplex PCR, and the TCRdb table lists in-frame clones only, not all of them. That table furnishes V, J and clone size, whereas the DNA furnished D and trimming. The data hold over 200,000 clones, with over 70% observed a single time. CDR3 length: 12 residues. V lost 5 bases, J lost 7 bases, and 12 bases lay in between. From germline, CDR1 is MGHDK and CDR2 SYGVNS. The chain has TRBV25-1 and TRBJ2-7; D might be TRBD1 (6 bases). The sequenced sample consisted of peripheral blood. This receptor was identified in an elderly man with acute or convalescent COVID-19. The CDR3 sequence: CASSWGLGEQYF. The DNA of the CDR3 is TGTGCCAGCAGTTGGGGGCTTGGGGAGCAGTACTTC.